The present entry profiles one T cell receptor (beta chain) with its context. The antigen is not known. This record belongs to a study of vaccination effects on CD4 cells after COVID-19. Pools of viral peptides were used by the ViraFEST assay to expand antigen-specific CD4+ T cells ahead of sequencing. Cultured cells yielded isolated CD4+ T cells after less than 11 days. Prior SARS-CoV-2 infection was absent in the vaccine recipients, as shown by negative nucleocapsid antibodies. TCRdb's copy holds only in-frame clones and misses some; the assay was immunoSEQ multiplex PCR. This repertoire shows about 24,000 clones, about 70% found once; its top ten account for 10%. Germline V gene lookup returns CDR1 ENHRY and CDR2 SYGVKD. The CDR3 is 16 amino acids. After removal of 4 bases from V and 3 bases from J, the junction contained 4 bases not matched to a gene.

The source of this sequence is a human donor who received a COVID-19 vaccine. This sample comprised CD4+ T cells from PBMCs cultured with HCoV-NL63 spike peptides, obtained before COVID-19 vaccination. The chain combines TRBV10-3 with TRBJ1-6, with TRBD1 matching over 9 bases. In DNA, the CDR3 is TGTGCCATCAGTGCGGGACAGGGCAACTATAATTCACCCCTCCACTTT. Translation: CAISAGQGNYNSPLHF.